The sequence of this T cell receptor (beta chain) was determined in a study of control samples from healthy donors and cancer patients. TCRdb keeps only in-frame clones here, not all; method: immunoSEQ multiplex PCR. The profile covers roughly 130,000 clones, with 85% to 95% appearing a single time and 13% to 15% taken by the ten largest. The CDR3 runs 16 residues. Germline lookup yields CDR1 MNHEY and CDR2 SVGAGI. With 2 bases removed from V and 0 bases from J, the gap between germline ends came to 8 bases. The chain has TRBV6-5 and TRBJ2-6; D is perhaps TRBD2 (5 bases). The origin of this receptor is a man aged 55 to 70 with colorectal cancer. Material: PBMCs. The CDR3 nucleotides read TGTGCCAGCAGTTACCAAACTAGCTCTGGGGCCAACGTCCTGACTTTC. Amino acid sequence: CASSYQTSSGANVLTF.